The present TCR beta chain was sequenced within a study of cytomegalovirus exposure and HLA in healthy donors. Study results and limitations: The study reported that TCR beta sequences accurately predicted HLA-A and HLA-B alleles in most subjects.

This CDR3 comprises 14 residues. Per the germline V gene, CDR1 is SGHRS and CDR2 is YFSETQ. V was pared by 1 base and J by 4 bases, with 9 bases between. As for this clone: What it recognizes is unknown.

Primers for the PCR totalled 60 Vbeta and 13 Jbeta. Sequencing was performed with immunoSEQ multiplex PCR; in TCRdb, only in-frame clones are kept and a portion is missing. In the table there are fewer than 55,000 clones, 72% of which are singletons. Sequencing was carried out using PBMCs. This chain links TRBV5-1 with TRBJ2-1; no clear D. This TCR derives from a woman between 45 and 60 years old in good health and CMV-seropositive. The CDR3 DNA reads as TGCGCCAGCAGCTTGTCTACGCTTTACAATGAGCAGTTCTTC. Translating it yields CASSLSTLYNEQFF.